Below are 3 T cell receptor beta chains sequenced from a single sample in a study of Ad26.COV2.S vaccination and SARS-CoV-2 variants. The treatment is: some 19 received Ad26.COV2.S at low or high dose, single or two shots; 5 received placebo; per-sample allocation not given. Following the first vaccine or placebo injection, samples were taken on day 63. The repertoire was sequenced with immunoSEQ multiplex PCR; TCRdb's copy has only in-frame clones and lacks some. The table includes fewer than 900,000 clones, 80% to 90% detected once. Sequencing used peripheral blood, obtained in a trial of Ad26.COV2.S vaccine versus placebo. Receptors were obtained from a person aged 18-60 years who received the Ad26.COV2.S COVID-19 vaccine or a placebo.

The J gene is TRBJ2-5, the V gene TRBV30, with D tentatively TRBD2 (5 bases). Between the trimmed V and J ends, which lost 5 bases and 5 bases, there was a span of 12 bases. There are 12 residues in the CDR3. Germline CDR1 reads GTSNPN; CDR2 reads SVGIG (reference sequence). DNA for the CDR3: TGTGCCTGGGGTAAACTAGGGGAGACCCAGTACTTC. Translation gives CAWGKLGETQYF. Filled out from reference TRBV30 and TRBJ2-5, the complete variable domain reads SQTIHQWPATLVQPVGSPLSLECTVEGTSNPNLYWYRQAAGRGLQLLFYSVGIGQISSEVPQNLSASRPQDRQFILSSKKLLLSDSGFYLCAWGKLGETQYFGPGTRLLVL.

The rearrangement links TRBV6-6 to TRBJ1-3; 7 nucleotides match TRBD1. Unmatched junction bases numbered 9, after V lost 7 bases and J lost 0 bases. Germline V gene sequence: CDR1 MNHNY, CDR2 SVGAGI (reference sequence). This CDR3 comprises 16 residues. The CDR3 protein is CASTNTGVSSGNTIYF. DNA of the CDR3: TGTGCCAGCACCAATACAGGGGTTTCCTCTGGAAACACCATATATTTT.

V is TRBV29-1 and J is TRBJ1-2; D may be TRBD1 (6 bases). This CDR3 is built from 12 residues. CDR1 and CDR2 (germline): SQVTM, ANQGSEA. The V and J ends lost 8 bases and 1 base respectively, with 11 bases between them. DNA for the CDR3: TGCAGCCCCGGGACAATTAACTATGGCTACACCTTC. Its protein product is CSPGTINYGYTF.